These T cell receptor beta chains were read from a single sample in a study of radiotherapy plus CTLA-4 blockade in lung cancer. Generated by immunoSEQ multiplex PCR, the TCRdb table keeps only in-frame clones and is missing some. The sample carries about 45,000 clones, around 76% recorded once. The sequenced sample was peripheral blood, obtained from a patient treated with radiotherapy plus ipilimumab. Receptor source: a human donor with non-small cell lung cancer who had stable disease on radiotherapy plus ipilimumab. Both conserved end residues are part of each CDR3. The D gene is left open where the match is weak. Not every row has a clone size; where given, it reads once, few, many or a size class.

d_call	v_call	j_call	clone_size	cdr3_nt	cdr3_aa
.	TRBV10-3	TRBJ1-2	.	TGTGCCATCAGTGATCCAGCGGGAAGGGATGGCTACACCTTC	CAISDPAGRDGYTF
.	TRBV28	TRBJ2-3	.	TGTGCCAGCAGTTATGGGGCGGGGGCCACAGATACGCAGTATTTT	CASSYGAGATDTQYF
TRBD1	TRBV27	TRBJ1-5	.	TGTGCCAGCAGTTGGGACAGGAATCAGCCCCAGCATTTT	CASSWDRNQPQHF
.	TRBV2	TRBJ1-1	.	TGTGCCAGCAGTGCGGGCCCGAACACTGAAGCTTTCTTT	CASSAGPNTEAFF
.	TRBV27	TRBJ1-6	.	TGTGCCAGCAGTTTACGTCAGGGTGCGTATAATTCACCCCTCCACTTT	CASSLRQGAYNSPLHF
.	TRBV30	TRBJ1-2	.	TGTGCCTGGAGGAACTCAGGGAACTATGGCTACACCTTC	CAWRNSGNYGYTF
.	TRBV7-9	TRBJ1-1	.	TGTGCCAGCAGCATCCGGGACTTCAGCAGCGGAACTGAAGCTTTCTTT	CASSIRDFSSGTEAFF
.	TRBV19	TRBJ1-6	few	TGTGCCAGTAGTACACCACAGGGAGGTTCACCCCTCCACTTT	CASSTPQGGSPLHF
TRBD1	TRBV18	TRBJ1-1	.	TGTGCCAGCTCACCTTCGACAGGGGCGCCCAGCACTGAAGCTTTCTTT	CASSPSTGAPSTEAFF
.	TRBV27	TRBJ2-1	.	TGTGCCACCAGAACCCGGACGGAATGGAATGAGCAGTTCTTC	CATRTRTEWNEQFF
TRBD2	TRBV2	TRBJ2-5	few	TGTGCCAGCCAGCTAATTCGGGGGGGCCAAGAGACCCAGTACTTC	CASQLIRGGQETQYF